A selection of T cell receptor beta chains follows, all from one sample in a study of CD8 T cells in ankylosing spondylitis. One entry per CDR3 protein results from TCRdb running MiXCR on the 5' RACE reads. Among under 30,000 distinct CDR3 sequences, about an eighth were seen once, and the ten largest hold under 40%. The material sequenced was blood. These TCRs come from a male donor with ankylosing spondylitis or in good health (not recorded which). The CDR3 runs from the conserved cysteine through the conserved F or W. A D gene is named only where the DNA matches it firmly. Only some rows state a clone size, as once, few, many or a class for expanded clones.

V gene	clone size	D gene	J gene	CDR3 DNA	CDR3 protein
TRBV7-9	NA	TRBD2	TRBJ2-2	TGTGCCAGCAGCCCGAGCGGGAGTGCCACCGGGGAGCTGTTTTTT	CASSPSGSATGELFF
TRBV11-2	medium-sized	NA	TRBJ2-2	TGTGCCAGCAGCCCACTTATGGGGAACACCGGGGAGCTGTTTTTT	CASSPLMGNTGELFF
TRBV28	few	NA	TRBJ1-3	TGTGCCAGCAGTTTTCGGGGACGGACTTTTGGAAACACCATATATTTT	CASSFRGRTFGNTIYF
TRBV7-3	few	TRBD2	TRBJ2-3	TGTGCCAGCAGCCGGGGGGTTGTCGGCACAGATACGCAGTATTTT	CASSRGVVGTDTQYF
TRBV7-8	many	NA	TRBJ2-2	TGTGCCAGCAAGATAGACAGGACGAACACCGGGGAGCTGTTTTTT	CASKIDRTNTGELFF
TRBV20-1	few	NA	TRBJ2-3	TGCAGTGCGCAGAAACAGGGCTTGCCAGATACGCAGTATTTT	CSAQKQGLPDTQYF
TRBV4-3	NA	TRBD1	TRBJ1-4	TGCGCCAGCAGCTTTGGGACAGGGCGAAATGAAAAACTGTTTTTT	CASSFGTGRNEKLFF
TRBV4-3	few	TRBD2	TRBJ2-7	TGCGCCAGCAGCCAAAATAGCGGGAGTGGCAACGAGCAGTACTTC	CASSQNSGSGNEQYF
TRBV19	few	TRBD1	TRBJ2-2	TGTGCCAGTAGTAAGGGACAGGGTTTTAACACCGGGGAGCTGTTTTTT	CASSKGQGFNTGELFF
TRBV7-9	medium-sized	NA	TRBJ1-1	TGTGCCAGCAGAGAACACCCTGAAGCTTTCTTT	CASREHPEAFF
TRBV29-1	NA	NA	TRBJ2-5	TGCAGCGTTTCCCCCGGGGCGGGTTTGAAAGAGACCCAGTACTTC	CSVSPGAGLKETQYF
TRBV28	many	NA	TRBJ2-5	TGTGCCAGCAGTTTGGAGCTCCAAGAGACCCAGTACTTC	CASSLELQETQYF
TRBV20-1	many	NA	TRBJ1-1	TGCAGTGCTAGCCTGGGGTTGCGGGGCATGAACACTGAAGCTTTCTTT	CSASLGLRGMNTEAFF
TRBV28	few	NA	TRBJ2-1	TGTGCCAGCAGTTTACTTGGCGGCTCGAACAATGAGCAGTTCTTC	CASSLLGGSNNEQFF
TRBV9	many	NA	TRBJ2-4	TGTGCCAGCAGCGTAGAGGGGGGTCGGGGCTCAGTCAACATTCAGTACTTC	CASSVEGGRGSVNIQYF
TRBV2	NA	TRBD1	TRBJ2-1	TGTGCCAGCAGATTCACCGGGACAGGGGGCTACAATGAGCAGTTCTTC	CASRFTGTGGYNEQFF
TRBV9	NA	NA	TRBJ2-5	TGTGCCAGCAGCCCGGGGGAGACCCAGTACTTC	CASSPGETQYF
TRBV28	NA	NA	TRBJ2-1	TGTGCCAGCAGTGCGGGGCCGACTATTTTTATCAATGAGCAGTTCTTC	CASSAGPTIFINEQFF
TRBV6-2/TRBV6-3	few	NA	TRBJ2-1	TGTGCCAGCAGTTACTCATTCACGTACAATGAGCAGTTCTTC	CASSYSFTYNEQFF
TRBV7-8	few	NA	TRBJ2-2	TGTGCCAGCTCCCTAGCCAGGACTACCACCGGGGAGCTGTTTTTT	CASSLARTTTGELFF
TRBV20-1	many	TRBD2	TRBJ2-1	TGCAGTGCTTCCGGGACTAGCGGGAACCTCCAGTTCTTC	CSASGTSGNLQFF
TRBV29-1	few	NA	TRBJ2-5	TGCAGCGTTGAAAGGTTTACAGACCAAGAGACCCAGTACTTC	CSVERFTDQETQYF
TRBV5-1	many	NA	TRBJ2-3	TGCGCCAGCAGCTTGGCCGGGACAGATACGCAGTATTTT	CASSLAGTDTQYF
TRBV20-1	NA	NA	TRBJ2-3	TGCAGTGCTAGAGGCCAGGGGTCAAGCACAGATACGCAGTATTTT	CSARGQGSSTDTQYF
TRBV9	NA	NA	TRBJ2-4	TGTGCCAGCAGCGGGACAAAAAACATTCAGTACTTC	CASSGTKNIQYF
TRBV3-1	many	NA	TRBJ2-7	TGTGCCAGCAGCCAGGGGGGACGGGGATTGGAGCAGTACTTC	CASSQGGRGLEQYF
TRBV12-3/TRBV12-4	few	NA	TRBJ1-5	TGTGCCAGCAGTTTTGGGGCAGGGAGTAGCAATCAGCCCCAGCATTTT	CASSFGAGSSNQPQHF
TRBV29-1	many	NA	TRBJ2-3	TGCAGCGTTGAAGCACCTTACGGACCGGGAAATACGCAGTATTTT	CSVEAPYGPGNTQYF
TRBV12-3/TRBV12-4	medium-sized	NA	TRBJ2-7	TGTGCCAGCAGTCTCCTCGACTACGAGCAGTACTTC	CASSLLDYEQYF
TRBV6-5	NA	TRBD2	TRBJ2-3	TGTGCCAGCAGTTACGGGCTAGCGGGAGGCACAGATACGCAGTATTTT	CASSYGLAGGTDTQYF
TRBV12-3/TRBV12-4	many	TRBD1	TRBJ2-3	TGTGCCAGCAGCCGGCGACAGGGGGCTCTGGGAGATACGCAGTATTTT	CASSRRQGALGDTQYF
TRBV27	many	TRBD2	TRBJ2-1	TGTGCCAGCAGTTCCGGGACTAGCGGGAGGTCGGCCTACAATGAGCAGTTCTTC	CASSSGTSGRSAYNEQFF
TRBV5-6	NA	TRBD2	TRBJ2-3	TGTGCCAGCAGCTTAGCTACGGGAGGGAACACAGATACGCAGTATTTT	CASSLATGGNTDTQYF
TRBV4-1	NA	TRBD2	TRBJ2-1	TGCGCCAGCAGCCAAGGCTGGACTAGCGGGAGGAATAATGAGCAGTTCTTC	CASSQGWTSGRNNEQFF
TRBV6-2/TRBV6-3	NA	NA	TRBJ2-1	TGTGCCAGCAGTTTTTGGAACAATGAGCAGTTCTTC	CASSFWNNEQFF
TRBV7-9	many	NA	TRBJ1-1	TGTGCCAGCAGCTTTAACAGAGATTCTGAAGCTTTCTTT	CASSFNRDSEAFF
TRBV7-2	many	NA	TRBJ2-5	TGTGCCACAGAGAGGGGAGGTGGAGAGACCCAGTACTTC	CATERGGGETQYF
TRBV5-1	few	NA	TRBJ2-7	TGCGCCAGCAGCTTGGGAGCAGTCTGGGCCGGGGAGCAGTACTTC	CASSLGAVWAGEQYF
TRBV20-1	NA	TRBD2	TRBJ2-3	TGCAGCCCAAGGACTAGCCCGAGCACAGATACGCAGTATTTT	CSPRTSPSTDTQYF
TRBV29-1	NA	NA	TRBJ2-7	TGCAGCGTTCTGGCCGGGAGCTCACCCTACGAGCAGTACTTC	CSVLAGSSPYEQYF
TRBV24-1	many	TRBD1	TRBJ2-3	TGTGCCACCGGAGCCTGGACAGGGAGCACAGATACGCAGTATTTT	CATGAWTGSTDTQYF
TRBV6-2/TRBV6-3	few	NA	TRBJ2-4	TGTGCCAGCGCCATTGCCAAAAACATTCAGTACTTC	CASAIAKNIQYF
TRBV3-1	NA	NA	TRBJ2-1	TGTGCCAGCAGCCCGCACACTAGGAACGATGAGCAGTTCTTC	CASSPHTRNDEQFF
TRBV29-1	many	TRBD2	TRBJ2-7	TGCAGCGGAACTAGCGGCACCTACGAGCAGTACTTC	CSGTSGTYEQYF
TRBV7-6	many	NA	TRBJ1-1	TGTGCCAGCAGCTCGCAGGGTGGTGGCACTGAAGCTTTCTTT	CASSSQGGGTEAFF
TRBV7-2	NA	NA	TRBJ2-3	TGTGCCAGCAGCTTACATCGATCAGATACGCAGTATTTT	CASSLHRSDTQYF